Included here is one T cell receptor beta chain sequence, with context. V gave up 9 bases and J gave up 8 bases, with 18 bases separating them. Germline CDR1 SGHNT, CDR2 YYREEE (reference sequence). The CDR3 covers 13 residues. The data belong to a study of cytomegalovirus exposure and HLA in healthy donors. Primers for the PCR totalled 60 Vbeta and 13 Jbeta. The table came from immunoSEQ multiplex PCR; TCRdb's copy has only in-frame clones and leaves some out. This sample carries about 120,000 clones, about 85% of them seen once, and the ten largest clones take about 0.22%. Sequencing used PBMCs. The sequence came from a man in his forties or fifties in good health and CMV-seronegative. The V call is TRBV5-4, the J call TRBJ2-1, with D possibly TRBD1 on 6 matching bases. This CDR3 is CAKHTRGVDEQFF. DNA of the CDR3: TGTGCCAAACATACCAGGGGAGTAGATGAGCAGTTCTTC.